These 10 T cell receptor beta chains were all obtained from the same sample, sequenced in a study of T cells in Graves' hyperthyroidism and ophthalmopathy. RNA transcripts were the template for amplifying TCR beta CDR3 regions. TCR CDR3 underwent first-round RT-PCR with the HTBI primer set. TCRdb passed the multiplex PCR reads through MiXCR, listing each CDR3 protein once. The data show about 540,000 distinct CDR3 sequences, with around 46% seen just once and around 8% held by the top ten. The sequencing sample was made of peripheral blood or thyroid tissue (not recorded which). These receptors all come from a woman between 18 and 29 years old with Graves' hyperthyroidism.

This clonotype showed up just a few times. J is TRBJ2-5 and V is TRBV18; D gene uncertain. The CDR3 extends over 16 amino acids. Trimming removed 0 bases from V and 5 bases from J, with 16 bases in between. The V gene's germline CDR1 is KGHSH and CDR2 LQKENI. CDR3 sequence reads: CASSPPYQPPGETQYF. CDR3 coding DNA: TGTGCCAGCTCACCACCATATCAACCCCCCGGGGAGACCCAGTACTTC.

Comment on this clonotype: This may stem from a read error, because a much larger clone lies one nucleotide away. This chain uses TRBV5-1 with TRBJ2-7; the D gene is possibly TRBD1 (5 bases). Per germline, CDR1 SGHRS and CDR2 YFSETQ. The CDR3 sequence is 15 residues long. CDR3 nucleotides: TGCGCCAGCAGCTTCAACGACAGAGCCTCCTGCGAGCAGTACTTC. This sequence encodes CASSFNDRASCEQYF.

This chain uses TRBV7-8 with TRBJ1-1, with D perhaps matching TRBD1 (5 bases). In germline, CDR1 is SGHVS, CDR2 FQNEAQ. This CDR3 is 14 amino acids long. Between the trimmed V and J ends, which lost 3 bases and 2 bases, there was a span of 10 bases. CDR3 nucleotide sequence: TGTGCCAGCAGCTTCTCCGGGACTAACACTGAAGCTTTCTTT. Protein sequence: CASSFSGTNTEAFF. Together with reference TRBV7-8 and TRBJ1-1, the CDR3 gives the full variable domain: GAGVSQSPRYKVAKRGQDVALRCDPISGHVSLFWYQQALGQGPEFLTYFQNEAQLDKSGLPSDRFFAERPEGSVSTLKIQRTQQEDSAVYLCASSFSGTNTEAFFGQGTRLTVV.

This clonotype was observed at least ten times. The chain couples TRBV20-1 to TRBJ2-7; D gene uncertain. Germline V gene data show CDR1 as DFQATT and CDR2 as SNEGSKA (reference sequence). There are 14 residues in the CDR3. Trimming pared 5 bases from V and 3 bases from J, leaving 17 bases between. The CDR3 nucleotides read TGCAGTGCTTCCACTGGACCTGAGGTCTACGAGCAGTACTTC. It codes for CSASTGPEVYEQYF.

This clonotype was seen ten or more times. This rearrangement joins TRBV7-9 to TRBJ1-6; D uncertain. The germline V gene encodes CDR1 SEHNR and CDR2 FQNEAQ (reference sequence). The CDR3 loop spans 14 amino acids. V was pared by 7 bases and J by 10 bases, with 17 bases between. The CDR3 DNA reads as TGTGCCAGCAAAACGGACGGGTGGGGATCACCCCTCCACTTT. It yields the protein CASKTDGWGSPLHF.

This chain uses TRBV7-2 with TRBJ2-2; D not resolved. Deletions cut 4 bases from V and 7 bases from J, with 7 bases between. The germline V gene encodes CDR1 SGHTA and CDR2 FQGNSA. CDR3 length: 12 amino acids. The CDR3 protein is CASSSASGELFF. The CDR3 nucleotides are TGTGCCAGCAGCTCCGCTAGCGGGGAGCTGTTTTTT.

This clonotype was observed many times. The chain joins TRBV24-1 to TRBJ2-6; no clear D. V was clipped by 4 bases and J by 0 bases, with 9 bases between them. Germline assignment: CDR1 KGHDR and CDR2 SFDVKD. The length of the CDR3 is 16 residues. CDR3 in amino acids: CATSEPLHSGANVLTF. DNA for the CDR3: TGTGCCACCAGTGAGCCCCTACACTCTGGGGCCAACGTCCTGACTTTC.

This clonotype was found many times. This chain connects TRBV5-1 to TRBJ2-5, with D uncertain. The germline V and J ends were trimmed by 1 base and 5 bases, with 9 bases remaining between them. The CDR3 is 13 residues long. Germline V gene lookup returns CDR1 SGHRS and CDR2 YFSETQ. The CDR3 DNA sequence: TGCGCCAGCAGCTTGTTTGCCCGGGAGACCCAGTACTTC. Translated: CASSLFARETQYF. The full variable domain, in which reference TRBV5-1 and TRBJ2-5 provide the parts outside the CDR3, is KAGVTQTPRYLIKTRGQQVTLSCSPISGHRSVSWYQQTPGQGLQFLFEYFSETQRNKGNFPGRFSGRQFSNSRSEMNVSTLELGDSALYLCASSLFARETQYFGPGTRLLVL.

Many counts were recorded for this clonotype. The chain couples TRBV20-1 to TRBJ2-2, with 10 positions matching TRBD2. The CDR3 runs to 14 residues. V shed 4 bases and J 4 bases; nucleotides not matched to a gene: 3. The germline gives CDR1 DFQATT, CDR2 SNEGSKA (reference sequence). CDR3 protein: CSAKTSGSTGELFF. The CDR3 region has the DNA TGCAGTGCTAAGACTAGCGGGTCCACCGGGGAGCTGTTTTTT.

V and J are TRBV10-3 and TRBJ2-7; 12 bases line up with TRBD2. Trimming at V came to 3 bases and at J to 3 bases, leaving 3 bases not matched to a gene. Germline V gene lookup returns CDR1 ENHRY and CDR2 SYGVKD. The CDR3 spans 15 residues. CDR3 protein: CAISDPTSGSYEQYF. For the CDR3, the DNA is TGTGCCATCAGTGACCCGACTAGCGGGAGCTACGAGCAGTACTTC.